The 2 T cell receptor beta chains presented below share a single source sample, sequenced in a study of T-cell memory formation after mild COVID-19. Using its own MiXCR run on the 5' RACE reads, TCRdb lists one record per CDR3 protein. The table records approximately 490,000 distinct CDR3 sequences, roughly 20% of them present only once. The specimen was PBMCs or a T cell subset sorted from them (not recorded which). These receptors all stem from an adult woman who had mild COVID-19 (a few samples of this study predate the infection). Cell type and time point are not known.

This sequence joins TRBV7-2 and TRBJ2-5; 8 positions match TRBD1. CDR1 and CDR2 (germline): SGHTA, FQGNSA. V lost 4 bases, J lost 0 bases, and 4 bases stayed unmatched. The CDR3 has 15 residues. Here the CDR3 reads CASSWDRSYQETQYF. The CDR3 DNA is TGTGCCAGCAGCTGGGACAGGAGCTACCAAGAGACCCAGTACTTC.

In this sample, this clonotype turned up a few times. The chain has TRBV7-2 and TRBJ2-7, with 8 bases lining up with TRBD1. Germline CDR1 SGHTA, CDR2 FQGNSA. The CDR3 spans 12 residues. V lost 6 bases, J lost 3 bases, and 1 base stayed unmatched. DNA of the CDR3: TGTGCCAGCAGGGACAGGGACTACGAGCAGTACTTC. Its translation is CASRDRDYEQYF.